A single T cell receptor (beta chain) is shown here with its context. This CDR3 is 13 amino acids long. V was shortened by 4 bases and J by 2 bases, with 11 bases between the two germline ends. Germline V gives CDR1 SQVTM, CDR2 ANQGSEA. Clones were read by immunoSEQ multiplex PCR, and TCRdb kept only the in-frame ones, dropping some. Of 250,000 to 300,000 clones listed, over 75% are singletons. The sample belongs to a study of blood T cell repertoires in COVID-19. Overall study: Material from acute and convalescent COVID-19 was sourced from the United States, Italy and Spain.

The sequencing input was peripheral blood. This clonotype originated in a woman aged 70-85 years with COVID-19, enrolled during active disease. The chain carries TRBV29-1 and TRBJ2-5; perhaps TRBD1 as D (5 bases). For the CDR3, the DNA is TGCAGCGTTGGACGACAGCGTCAAGAGACCCAGTACTTC. As protein: CSVGRQRQETQYF.